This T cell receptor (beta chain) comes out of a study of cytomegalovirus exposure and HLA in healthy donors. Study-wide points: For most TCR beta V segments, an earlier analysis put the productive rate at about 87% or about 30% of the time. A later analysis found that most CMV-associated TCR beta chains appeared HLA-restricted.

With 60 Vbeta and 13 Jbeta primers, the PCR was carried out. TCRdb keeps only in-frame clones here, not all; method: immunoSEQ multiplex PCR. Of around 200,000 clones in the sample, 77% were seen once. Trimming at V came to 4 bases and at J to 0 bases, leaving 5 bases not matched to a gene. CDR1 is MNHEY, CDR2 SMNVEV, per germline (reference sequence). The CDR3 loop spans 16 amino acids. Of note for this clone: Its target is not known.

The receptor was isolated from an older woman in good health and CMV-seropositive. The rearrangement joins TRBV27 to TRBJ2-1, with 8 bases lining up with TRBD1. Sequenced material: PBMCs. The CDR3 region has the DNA TGTGCCAGCAGTTCCAGACAGGGGAGCTCCTACAATGAGCAGTTCTTC. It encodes CASSSRQGSSYNEQFF.